Described below is a single TCR beta chain sequence and its context. Its cognate antigen is unknown. The immunoSEQ assay was v3.0, run at survey level. TCRdb keeps only in-frame clones here, not all; method: immunoSEQ multiplex PCR. There are tens of thousands of clones in the sample; 86% occur only once, and around 15% lies in the top ten. This specimen comes from a study of long-term antiretroviral therapy in people with HIV. V gave up 4 bases and J gave up 2 bases, with 7 bases separating them. The CDR3 is 13 amino acids. Germline CDR1 is SGHNT and CDR2 is YENEEA. Study-level results: Clones that had undergone expansion before ART dominated the repertoire at all time points. In samples taken after ART, diversity increased but remained below transplant donor control levels. Collection spanned 2004 to 2017; ART regimens may be less effective than current ones. Researchers lacked any data on ART adherence, viral resistance or therapy changes.

V and J are TRBV11-3 and TRBJ2-3, with D unclear. The input for sequencing was unsorted PBMCs, taken 1.2 years after starting antiretroviral therapy. The sequence was obtained from a middle-aged man with HIV. The CDR3 here is CASSSKPTDTQYF. The CDR3 nucleotides read TGTGCCAGCAGCTCGAAACCCACAGATACGCAGTATTTT.